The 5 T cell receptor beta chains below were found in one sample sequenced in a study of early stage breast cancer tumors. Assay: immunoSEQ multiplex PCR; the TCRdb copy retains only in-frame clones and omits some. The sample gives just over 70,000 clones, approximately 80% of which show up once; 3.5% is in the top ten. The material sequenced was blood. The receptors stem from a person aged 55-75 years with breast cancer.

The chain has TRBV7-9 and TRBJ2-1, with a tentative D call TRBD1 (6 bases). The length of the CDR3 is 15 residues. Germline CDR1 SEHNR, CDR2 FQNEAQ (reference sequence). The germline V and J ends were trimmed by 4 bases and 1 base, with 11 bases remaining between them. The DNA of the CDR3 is TGTGCCAGCAGCTCTGGGGGCACGTCCTACAATGAGCAGTTCTTC. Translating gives CASSSGGTSYNEQFF.

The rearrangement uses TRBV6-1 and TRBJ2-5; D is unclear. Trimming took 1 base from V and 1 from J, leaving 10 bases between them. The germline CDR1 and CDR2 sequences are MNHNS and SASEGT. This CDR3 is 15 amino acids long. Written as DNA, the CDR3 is TGTGCCAGCAGTGAAGTAGGAGCGCCCCAAGAGACCCAGTACTTC. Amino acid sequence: CASSEVGAPQETQYF.

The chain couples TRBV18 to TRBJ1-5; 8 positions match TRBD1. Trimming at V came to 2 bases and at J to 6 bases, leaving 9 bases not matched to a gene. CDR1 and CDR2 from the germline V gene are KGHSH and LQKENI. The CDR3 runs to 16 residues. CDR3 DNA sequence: TGTGCCAGCTCACCAATAGGGACAGGTGGAGGTCAGCCCCAGCATTTT. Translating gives CASSPIGTGGGQPQHF.

In DNA form, the CDR3 reads TGTGCCAGCAGCCTTAGACCCAATGTGGACAATCAGCCCCAGCATTTT. Protein: CASSLRPNVDNQPQHF. This chain joins TRBV7-8 and TRBJ1-5, with D uncertain. The V gene lost 5 bases and the J gene lost 3 bases, with 17 bases spanning the gap. The germline V gene has CDR1 SGHVS and CDR2 FQNEAQ. This CDR3 has 16 residues.

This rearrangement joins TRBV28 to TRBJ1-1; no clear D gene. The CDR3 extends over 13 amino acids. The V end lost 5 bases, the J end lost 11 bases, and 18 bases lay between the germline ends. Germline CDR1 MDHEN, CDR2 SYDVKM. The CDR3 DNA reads TGTGCCAGCAGTCCTGGCCGTGTGCGGCGGGCTTTCTTT. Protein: CASSPGRVRRAFF.